A selection of T cell receptor beta chains follows, all from one sample in a study of cytomegalovirus exposure and HLA in healthy donors. Produced via immunoSEQ multiplex PCR; TCRdb's table is partial and in-frame only. The profile shows 95,000 to 150,000 clones, 65% to 75% of them singletons. The sequenced sample was PBMCs. The receptors were gathered from a woman between 50 and 59 years old in good health and CMV-seropositive. Each CDR3 is given with its conserved first and last residue. The D gene is left open where the match is weak. Clone size is given for some rows only: seen once, a few or many times, or a class if the clone is expanded.

j_call: TRBJ2-7
clone_size: -
d_call: -
v_call: TRBV9
cdr3_aa: CASSAGRGSYEQYF
cdr3_nt: TGTGCCAGCAGCGCAGGACGGGGATCCTACGAGCAGTACTTC

j_call: TRBJ1-6
clone_size: few
d_call: -
v_call: TRBV19
cdr3_aa: CASTSSYNSPLHF
cdr3_nt: TGTGCCAGTACGAGCTCCTATAATTCACCCCTCCACTTT

j_call: TRBJ1-6
clone_size: -
d_call: TRBD1
v_call: TRBV6-5
cdr3_aa: CASSYSNFRGQSPLHF
cdr3_nt: TGTGCCAGCAGTTACTCGAATTTCAGGGGGCAATCACCCCTCCACTTT

j_call: TRBJ2-1
clone_size: -
d_call: TRBD2
v_call: TRBV6-1
cdr3_aa: CASPLSGGSYNEQFF
cdr3_nt: TGTGCCAGCCCTCTCTCGGGAGGCTCCTACAATGAGCAGTTCTTC

j_call: TRBJ2-3
clone_size: -
d_call: -
v_call: TRBV18
cdr3_aa: CASSPPNYGDTDTQYF
cdr3_nt: TGTGCCAGCTCACCACCCAATTACGGGGACACAGATACGCAGTATTTT

j_call: TRBJ2-3
clone_size: -
d_call: -
v_call: TRBV7-2
cdr3_aa: CASSLGLANTDTQYF
cdr3_nt: TGTGCCAGCAGCTTAGGGCTAGCCAACACAGATACGCAGTATTTT

j_call: TRBJ1-2
clone_size: -
d_call: -
v_call: TRBV20-1
cdr3_aa: CSATYGDGYTF
cdr3_nt: TGCAGTGCTACCTACGGGGATGGCTACACCTTC

j_call: TRBJ2-3
clone_size: -
d_call: TRBD2
v_call: TRBV7-9
cdr3_aa: CASSVRLAGGPTDTQYF
cdr3_nt: TGTGCCAGCAGCGTCAGACTAGCGGGGGGGCCTACAGATACGCAGTATTTT

j_call: TRBJ1-4
clone_size: -
d_call: -
v_call: TRBV5-6
cdr3_aa: CASSFAAGAFNEKLFF
cdr3_nt: TGTGCCAGCAGCTTTGCGGCAGGGGCGTTTAATGAAAAACTGTTTTTT

j_call: TRBJ1-5
clone_size: -
d_call: TRBD1
v_call: TRBV27
cdr3_aa: CASSFSALYRGRRQPQHF
cdr3_nt: TGTGCCAGCAGTTTTAGCGCCTTATACAGGGGGCGTCGGCAGCCCCAGCATTTT

j_call: TRBJ2-7
clone_size: -
d_call: TRBD1
v_call: TRBV18
cdr3_aa: CASSSRDRAREQYF
cdr3_nt: TGTGCCAGCTCATCCCGGGACAGGGCCCGCGAGCAGTACTTC

j_call: TRBJ2-2
clone_size: once
d_call: TRBD1
v_call: TRBV5-1
cdr3_aa: CASSIVRDSNTGELFF
cdr3_nt: TGCGCCAGCAGCATCGTCCGGGACAGCAACACCGGGGAGCTGTTTTTT

j_call: TRBJ2-5
clone_size: -
d_call: -
v_call: TRBV7-9
cdr3_aa: CASSRNPNRLVGETQYF
cdr3_nt: TGTGCCAGCAGCCGAAACCCCAACAGACTAGTTGGGGAGACCCAGTACTTC

j_call: TRBJ1-2
clone_size: -
d_call: TRBD1
v_call: TRBV6-5
cdr3_aa: CASSPQGNYGYTF
cdr3_nt: TGTGCCAGCAGCCCACAGGGGAACTATGGCTACACCTTC

j_call: TRBJ2-1
clone_size: -
d_call: TRBD2
v_call: TRBV4-1
cdr3_aa: CASSQVRGLAGVNEQFF
cdr3_nt: TGCGCCAGCAGCCAAGTGCGAGGGCTAGCGGGGGTCAATGAGCAGTTCTTC

j_call: TRBJ1-2
clone_size: few
d_call: -
v_call: TRBV28
cdr3_aa: CASSFQGGGYGYTF
cdr3_nt: TGTGCCAGCAGTTTTCAGGGAGGCGGCTATGGCTACACCTTC

j_call: TRBJ1-6
clone_size: -
d_call: -
v_call: TRBV7-8
cdr3_aa: CASSSTLGFTGSVCHF
cdr3_nt: TGTGCCAGCAGCTCGACCTTAGGTTTTACAGGTTCGGTTTGCCACTTT